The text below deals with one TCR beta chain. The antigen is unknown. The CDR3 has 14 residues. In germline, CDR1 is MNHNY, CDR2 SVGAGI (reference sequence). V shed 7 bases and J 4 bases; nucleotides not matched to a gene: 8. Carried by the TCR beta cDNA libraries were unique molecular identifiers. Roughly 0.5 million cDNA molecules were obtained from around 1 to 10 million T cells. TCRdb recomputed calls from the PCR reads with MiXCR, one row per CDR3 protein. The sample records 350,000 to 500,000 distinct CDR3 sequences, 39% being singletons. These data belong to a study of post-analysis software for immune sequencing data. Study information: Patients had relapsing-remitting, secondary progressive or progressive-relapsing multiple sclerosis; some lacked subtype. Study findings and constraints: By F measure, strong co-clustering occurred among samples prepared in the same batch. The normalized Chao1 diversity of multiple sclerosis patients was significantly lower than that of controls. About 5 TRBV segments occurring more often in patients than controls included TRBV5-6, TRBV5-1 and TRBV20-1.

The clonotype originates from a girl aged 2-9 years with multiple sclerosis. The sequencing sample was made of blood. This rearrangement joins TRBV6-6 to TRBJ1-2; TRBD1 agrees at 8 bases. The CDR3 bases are TGTGCCAGCATTACGGACAGGGTCGGCTATGGCTACACCTTC. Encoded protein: CASITDRVGYGYTF.